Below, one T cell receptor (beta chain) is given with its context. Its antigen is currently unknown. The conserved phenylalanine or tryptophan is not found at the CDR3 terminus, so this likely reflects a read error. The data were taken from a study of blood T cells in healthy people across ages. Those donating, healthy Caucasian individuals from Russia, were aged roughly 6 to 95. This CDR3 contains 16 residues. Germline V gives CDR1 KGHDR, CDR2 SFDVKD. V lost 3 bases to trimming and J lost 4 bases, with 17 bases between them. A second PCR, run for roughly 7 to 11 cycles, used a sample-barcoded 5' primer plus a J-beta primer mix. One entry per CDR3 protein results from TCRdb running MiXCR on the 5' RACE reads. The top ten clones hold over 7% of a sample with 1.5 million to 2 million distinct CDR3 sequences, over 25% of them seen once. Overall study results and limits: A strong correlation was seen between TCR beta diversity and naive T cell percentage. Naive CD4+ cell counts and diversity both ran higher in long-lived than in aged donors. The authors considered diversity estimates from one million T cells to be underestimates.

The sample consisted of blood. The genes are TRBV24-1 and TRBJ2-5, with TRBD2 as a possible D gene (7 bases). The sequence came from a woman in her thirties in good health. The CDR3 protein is CATSDGGAALAETQYL. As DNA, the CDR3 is TGTGCCACCAGTGATGGGGGGGCCGCCTTGGCAGAGACCCAGTACTTA.